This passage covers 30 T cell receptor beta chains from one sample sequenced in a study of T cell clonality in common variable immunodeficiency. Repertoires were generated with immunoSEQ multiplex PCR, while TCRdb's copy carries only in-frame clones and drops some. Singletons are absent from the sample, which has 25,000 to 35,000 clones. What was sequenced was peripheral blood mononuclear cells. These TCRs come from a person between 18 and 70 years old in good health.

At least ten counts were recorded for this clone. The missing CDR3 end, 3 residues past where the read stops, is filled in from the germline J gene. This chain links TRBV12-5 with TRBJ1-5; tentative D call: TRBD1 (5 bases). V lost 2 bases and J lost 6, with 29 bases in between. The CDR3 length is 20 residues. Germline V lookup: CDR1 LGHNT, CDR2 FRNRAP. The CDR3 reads CASGLPTLVDQETDIQPQHF. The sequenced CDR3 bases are TGTGCTAGTGGTTTGCCCACCCTAGTCGACCAGGAGACAGACATTCAGCCC.

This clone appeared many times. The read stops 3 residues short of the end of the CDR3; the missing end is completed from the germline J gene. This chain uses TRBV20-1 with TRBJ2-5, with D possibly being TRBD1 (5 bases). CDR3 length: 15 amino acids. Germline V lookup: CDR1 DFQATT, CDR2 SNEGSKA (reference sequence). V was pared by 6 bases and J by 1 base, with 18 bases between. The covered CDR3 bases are TGCAGTGCGGGGCGGCAGGCACCTTTCCAAGAGACC. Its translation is CSAGRQAPFQET. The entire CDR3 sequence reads CSAGRQAPFQETQYF.

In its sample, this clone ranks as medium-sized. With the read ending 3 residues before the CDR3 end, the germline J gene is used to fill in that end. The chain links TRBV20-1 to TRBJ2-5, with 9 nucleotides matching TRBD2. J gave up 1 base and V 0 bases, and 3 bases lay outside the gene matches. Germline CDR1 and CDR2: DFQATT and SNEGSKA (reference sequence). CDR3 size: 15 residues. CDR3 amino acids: CSARDSGGRQETQYF. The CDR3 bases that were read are TGCAGTGCTAGAGATAGCGGGGGCCGCCAAGAGACC.

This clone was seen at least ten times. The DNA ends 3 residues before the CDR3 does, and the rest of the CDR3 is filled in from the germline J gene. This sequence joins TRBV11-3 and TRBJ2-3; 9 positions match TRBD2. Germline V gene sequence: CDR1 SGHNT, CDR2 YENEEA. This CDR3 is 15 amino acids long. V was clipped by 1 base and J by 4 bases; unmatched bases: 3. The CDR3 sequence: CASSLGAGGSDTQYF. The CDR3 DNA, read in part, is TGTGCCAGCAGCTTAGGAGCGGGAGGATCAGATACG.

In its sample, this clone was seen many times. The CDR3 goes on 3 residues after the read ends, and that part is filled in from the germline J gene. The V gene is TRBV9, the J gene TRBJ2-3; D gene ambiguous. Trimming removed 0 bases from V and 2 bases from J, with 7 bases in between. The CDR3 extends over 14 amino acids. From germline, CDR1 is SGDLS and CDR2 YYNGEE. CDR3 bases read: TGTGCCAGCAGCGTAGGGCCTCACACAGATACG. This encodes CASSVGPHTDT. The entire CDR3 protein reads CASSVGPHTDTQYF.

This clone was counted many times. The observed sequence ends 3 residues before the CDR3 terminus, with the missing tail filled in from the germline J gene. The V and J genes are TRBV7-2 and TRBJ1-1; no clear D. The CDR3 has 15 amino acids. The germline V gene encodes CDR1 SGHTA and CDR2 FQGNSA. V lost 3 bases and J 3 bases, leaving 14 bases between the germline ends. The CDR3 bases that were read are TGTGCCAGCAGCTTCGAGAGCACAGAATACACTGAA. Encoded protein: CASSFESTEYTE. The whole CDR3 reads CASSFESTEYTEAFF. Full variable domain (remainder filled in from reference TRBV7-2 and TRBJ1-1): GAGVSQSPSNKVTEKGKDVELRCDPISGHTALYWYRQSLGQGLEFLIYFQGNSAPDKSGLPSDRFSAERTGGSVSTLTIQRTQQEDSAVYLCASSFESTEYTEAFFGQGTRLTVV.

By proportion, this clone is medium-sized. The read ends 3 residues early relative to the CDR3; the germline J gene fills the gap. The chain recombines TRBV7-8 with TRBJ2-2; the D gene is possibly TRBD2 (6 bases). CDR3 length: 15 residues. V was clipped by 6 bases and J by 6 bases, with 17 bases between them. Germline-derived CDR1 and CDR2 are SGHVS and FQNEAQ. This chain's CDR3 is CASRQLAVGSGELFF. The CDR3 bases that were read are TGTGCCAGCAGGCAACTAGCCGTTGGGTCCGGGGAG.

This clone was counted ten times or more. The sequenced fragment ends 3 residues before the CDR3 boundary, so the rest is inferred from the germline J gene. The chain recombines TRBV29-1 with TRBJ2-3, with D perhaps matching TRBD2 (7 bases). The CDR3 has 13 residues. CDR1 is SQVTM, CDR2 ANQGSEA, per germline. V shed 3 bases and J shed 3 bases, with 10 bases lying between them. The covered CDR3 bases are TGCAGCGTTGACGAGGGGGGGACAGATACG. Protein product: CSVDEGGTDT. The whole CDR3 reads CSVDEGGTDTQYF.

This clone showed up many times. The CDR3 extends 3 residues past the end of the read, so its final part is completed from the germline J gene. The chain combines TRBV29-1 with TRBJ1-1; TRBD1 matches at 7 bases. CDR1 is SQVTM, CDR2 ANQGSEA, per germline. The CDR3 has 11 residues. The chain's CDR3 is CSVQLDREAFF. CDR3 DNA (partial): TGCAGCGTGCAACTGGACAGGGAA.

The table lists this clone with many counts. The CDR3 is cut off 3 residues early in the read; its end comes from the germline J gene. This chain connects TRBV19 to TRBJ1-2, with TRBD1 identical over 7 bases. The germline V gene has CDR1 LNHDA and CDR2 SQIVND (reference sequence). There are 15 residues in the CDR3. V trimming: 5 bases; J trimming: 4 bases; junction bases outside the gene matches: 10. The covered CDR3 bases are TGTGCCAGTAGTGCCTCTTCAGGGGGAGGCTATGGC. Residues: CASSASSGGGYG. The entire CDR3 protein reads CASSASSGGGYGYTF.

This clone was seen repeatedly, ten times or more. The CDR3 spells CSARTSGSYEQYF. The CDR3 DNA, read in part, is TGCAGTGCGCGGACTAGCGGGTCCTACGAG. This chain connects TRBV20-1 to TRBJ2-7, with 11 bases aligning to TRBD2. The read terminates 3 residues ahead of where the CDR3 ends, so the germline J gene completes it. Germline V gene data show CDR1 as DFQATT and CDR2 as SNEGSKA (reference sequence). V lost 6 bases, J lost 1 base, and 2 bases stayed unmatched. The CDR3 is 13 amino acids.

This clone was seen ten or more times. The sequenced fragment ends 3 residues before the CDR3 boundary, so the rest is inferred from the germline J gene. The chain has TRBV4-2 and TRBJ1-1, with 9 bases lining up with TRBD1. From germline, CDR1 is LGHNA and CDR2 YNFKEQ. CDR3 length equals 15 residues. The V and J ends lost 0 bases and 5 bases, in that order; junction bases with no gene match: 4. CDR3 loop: CASSQETGGGTEAFF. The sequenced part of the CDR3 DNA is TGTGCCAGCAGCCAAGAGACAGGGGGTGGGACTGAA.

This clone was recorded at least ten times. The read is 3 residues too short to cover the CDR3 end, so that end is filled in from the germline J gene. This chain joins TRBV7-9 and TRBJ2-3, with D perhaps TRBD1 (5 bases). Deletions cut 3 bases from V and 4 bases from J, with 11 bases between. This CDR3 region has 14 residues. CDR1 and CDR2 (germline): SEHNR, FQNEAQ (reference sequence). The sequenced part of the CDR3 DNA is TGTGCCAGCAGCTTTGTAGGGGTATCAGATACG. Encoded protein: CASSFVGVSDT. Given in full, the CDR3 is CASSFVGVSDTQYF.

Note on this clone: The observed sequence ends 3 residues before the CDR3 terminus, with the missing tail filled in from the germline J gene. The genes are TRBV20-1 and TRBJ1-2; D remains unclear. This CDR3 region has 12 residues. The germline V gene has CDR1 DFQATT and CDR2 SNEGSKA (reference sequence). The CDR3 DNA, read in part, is TGCAGTGCCGATCTAGAGCGGGAGACC. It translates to CSADLERET. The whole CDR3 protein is CSADLERETYTF.

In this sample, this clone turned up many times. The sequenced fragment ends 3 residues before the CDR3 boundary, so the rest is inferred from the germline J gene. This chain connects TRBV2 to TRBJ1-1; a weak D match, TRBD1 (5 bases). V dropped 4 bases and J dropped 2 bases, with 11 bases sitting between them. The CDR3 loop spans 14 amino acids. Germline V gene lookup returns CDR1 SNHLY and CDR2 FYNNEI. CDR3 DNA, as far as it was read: TGTGCCAGCAGTGGGACAAACGCTAACACTGAA. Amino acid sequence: CASSGTNANTE. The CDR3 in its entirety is CASSGTNANTEAFF. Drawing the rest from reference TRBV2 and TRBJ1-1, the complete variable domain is EPEVTQTPSHQVTQMGQEVILRCVPISNHLYFYWYRQILGQKVEFLVSFYNNEISEKSEIFDDQFSVERPDGSNFTLKIRSTKLEDSAMYFCASSGTNANTEAFFGQGTRLTVV.

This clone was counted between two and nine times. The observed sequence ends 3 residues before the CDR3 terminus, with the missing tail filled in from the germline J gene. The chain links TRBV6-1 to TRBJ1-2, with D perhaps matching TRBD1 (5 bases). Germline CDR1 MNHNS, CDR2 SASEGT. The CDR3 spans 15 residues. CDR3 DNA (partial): TGTGCCAGCAGTGAAGCCGGGACTGCCGGTCGTGAC. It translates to CASSEAGTAGRD. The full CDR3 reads CASSEAGTAGRDYTF.

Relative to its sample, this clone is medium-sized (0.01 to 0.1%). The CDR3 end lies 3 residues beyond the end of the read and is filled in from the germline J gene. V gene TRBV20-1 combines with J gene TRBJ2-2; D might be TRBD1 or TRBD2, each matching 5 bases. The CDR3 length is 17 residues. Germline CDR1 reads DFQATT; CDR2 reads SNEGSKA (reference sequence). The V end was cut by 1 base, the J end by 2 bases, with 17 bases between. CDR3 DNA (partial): TGCAGTGCTAGAGCCCTCGAGGGGATTGGAAACACCGGGGAG. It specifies CSARALEGIGNTGE. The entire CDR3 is CSARALEGIGNTGELFF.

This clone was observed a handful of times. The CDR3 protein is CASSLTPVAGGSTDTYTF. The CDR3 bases that were read are TGTGCCAGCAGCTTAACGCCCGTAGCGGGGGGCAGCACAGATACC. The rearrangement joins TRBV7-3 to TRBJ1-2, with D tentatively TRBD1 (6 bases). The CDR3 goes on 3 residues after the read ends, and that part is filled in from the germline J gene. The CDR3 has 18 residues. Germline CDR1 SGHTA, CDR2 FQGTGA.

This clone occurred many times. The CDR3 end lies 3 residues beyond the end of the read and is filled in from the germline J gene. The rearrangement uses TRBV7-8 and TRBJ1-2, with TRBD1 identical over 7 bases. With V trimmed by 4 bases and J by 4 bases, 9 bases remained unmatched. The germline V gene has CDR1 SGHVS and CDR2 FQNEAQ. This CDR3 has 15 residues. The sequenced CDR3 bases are TGTGCCAGCAGCTCCGGGACAGTCACGGTCTATGGC. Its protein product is CASSSGTVTVYG. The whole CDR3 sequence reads CASSSGTVTVYGYTF.

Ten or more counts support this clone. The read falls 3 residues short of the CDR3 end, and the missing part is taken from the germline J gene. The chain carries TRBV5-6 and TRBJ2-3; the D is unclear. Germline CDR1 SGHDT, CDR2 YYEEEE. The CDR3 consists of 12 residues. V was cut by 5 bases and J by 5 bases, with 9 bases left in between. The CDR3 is CASSRSVDTQYF. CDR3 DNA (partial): TGTGCCAGCAGTAGGAGCGTAGATACG.

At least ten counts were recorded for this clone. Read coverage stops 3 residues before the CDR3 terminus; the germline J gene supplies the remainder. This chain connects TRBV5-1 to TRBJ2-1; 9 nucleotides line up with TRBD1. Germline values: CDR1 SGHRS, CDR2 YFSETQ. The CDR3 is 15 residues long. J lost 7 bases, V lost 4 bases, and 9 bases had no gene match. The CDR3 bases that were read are TGCGCCAGCAGCCCATCCGGGACAGGGAGAAATGAG. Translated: CASSPSGTGRNE. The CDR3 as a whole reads CASSPSGTGRNEQFF.

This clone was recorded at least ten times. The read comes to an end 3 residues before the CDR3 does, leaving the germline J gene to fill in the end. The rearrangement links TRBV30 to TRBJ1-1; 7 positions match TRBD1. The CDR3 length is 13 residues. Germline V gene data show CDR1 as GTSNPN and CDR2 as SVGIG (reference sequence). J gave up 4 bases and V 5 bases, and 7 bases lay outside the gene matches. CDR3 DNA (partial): TGTGCCTGGGGCCGGGACAGCGGCACTGAA. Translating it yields CAWGRDSGTE. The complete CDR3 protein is CAWGRDSGTEAFF.

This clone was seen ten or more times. CDR3 in amino acids: CASSPDRDEKLFF. The CDR3 bases that were read are TGTGCCAGCTCACCGGACAGGGATGAAAAA. This chain uses TRBV18 with TRBJ1-4, with 8 bases that match TRBD1. The DNA ends 3 residues before the CDR3 does, and the rest of the CDR3 is filled in from the germline J gene. Trimming at V came to 3 bases and at J to 6 bases, leaving 0 bases not matched to a gene. The CDR3 runs 13 residues. Germline CDR1 is KGHSH and CDR2 is LQKENI.

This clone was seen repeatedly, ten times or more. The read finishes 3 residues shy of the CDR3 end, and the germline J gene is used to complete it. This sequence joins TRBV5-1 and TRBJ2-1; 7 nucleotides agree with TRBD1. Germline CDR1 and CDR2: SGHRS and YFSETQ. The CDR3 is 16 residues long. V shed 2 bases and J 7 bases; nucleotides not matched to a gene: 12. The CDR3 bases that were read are TGCGCCAGCAGCTTTGTTCAGGGGGATTTTGGGAATGAG. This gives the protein CASSFVQGDFGNE. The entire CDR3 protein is CASSFVQGDFGNEQFF. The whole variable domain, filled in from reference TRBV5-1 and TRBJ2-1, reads KAGVTQTPRYLIKTRGQQVTLSCSPISGHRSVSWYQQTPGQGLQFLFEYFSETQRNKGNFPGRFSGRQFSNSRSEMNVSTLELGDSALYLCASSFVQGDFGNEQFFGPGTRLTVL.

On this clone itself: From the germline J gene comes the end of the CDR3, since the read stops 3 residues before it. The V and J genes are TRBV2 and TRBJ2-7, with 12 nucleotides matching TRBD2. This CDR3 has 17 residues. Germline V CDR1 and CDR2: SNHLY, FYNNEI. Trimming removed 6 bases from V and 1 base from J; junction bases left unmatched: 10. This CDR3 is CASSISLAGGKSYEQYF. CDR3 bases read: TGTGCCAGCAGCATTAGTCTAGCGGGAGGGAAATCCTACGAG.

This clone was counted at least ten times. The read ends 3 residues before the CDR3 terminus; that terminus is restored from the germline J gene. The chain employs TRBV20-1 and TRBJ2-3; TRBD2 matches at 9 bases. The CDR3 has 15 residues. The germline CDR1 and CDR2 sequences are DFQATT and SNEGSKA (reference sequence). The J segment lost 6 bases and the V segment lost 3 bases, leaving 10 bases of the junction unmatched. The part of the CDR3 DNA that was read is TGCAGTGCTAGCGATCCTAGCGGGGTCGGGGATACG. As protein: CSASDPSGVGDT. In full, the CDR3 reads CSASDPSGVGDTQYF.

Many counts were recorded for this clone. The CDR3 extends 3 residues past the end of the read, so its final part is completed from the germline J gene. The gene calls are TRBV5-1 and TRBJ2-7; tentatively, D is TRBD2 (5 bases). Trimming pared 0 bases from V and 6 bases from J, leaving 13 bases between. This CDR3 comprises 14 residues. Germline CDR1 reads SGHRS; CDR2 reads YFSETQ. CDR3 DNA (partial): TGCGCCAGCAGCTTGGGATCGGTTCGGGGCGAG. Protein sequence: CASSLGSVRGE. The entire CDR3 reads CASSLGSVRGEQYF.

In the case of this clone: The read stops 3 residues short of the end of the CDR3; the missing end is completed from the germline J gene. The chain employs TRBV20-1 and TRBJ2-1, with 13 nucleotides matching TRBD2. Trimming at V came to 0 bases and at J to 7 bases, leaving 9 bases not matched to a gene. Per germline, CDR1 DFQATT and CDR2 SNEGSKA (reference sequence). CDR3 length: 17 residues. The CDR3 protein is CSARDKLAGGPKNEQFF. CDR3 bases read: TGCAGTGCTAGAGATAAACTAGCGGGAGGGCCGAAAAATGAG.

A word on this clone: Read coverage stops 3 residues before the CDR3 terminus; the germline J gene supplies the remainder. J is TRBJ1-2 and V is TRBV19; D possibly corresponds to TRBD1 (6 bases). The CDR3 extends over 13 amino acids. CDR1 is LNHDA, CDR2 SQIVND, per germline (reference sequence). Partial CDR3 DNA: TGTGCCAGTAGTATGGACAGCACCTACGAC. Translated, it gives CASSMDSTYD. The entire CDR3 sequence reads CASSMDSTYDYTF.

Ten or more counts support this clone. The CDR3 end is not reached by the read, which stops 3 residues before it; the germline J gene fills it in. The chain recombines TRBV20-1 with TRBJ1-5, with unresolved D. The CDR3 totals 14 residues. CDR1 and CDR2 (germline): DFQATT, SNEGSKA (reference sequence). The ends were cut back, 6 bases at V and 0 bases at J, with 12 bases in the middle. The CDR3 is CSAARVNSNQPQHF. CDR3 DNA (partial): TGCAGTGCGGCCAGAGTAAATAGCAATCAGCCC.